This T cell receptor (beta chain) was documented in a study of regulatory T cells in long-lasting Graves disease. This clonotype was seen a handful of times. Its antigen is still unknown. CDR3 size: 14 residues. Germline lookup yields CDR1 SGHTA and CDR2 FQGNSA. Trimming pared 3 bases from V and 2 bases from J, leaving 8 bases between. CDR3-region Arm-PCR and iRepertoire HTBI primers produced the TCR beta libraries. In the source study's methods: In the combined samples, roughly 62 TRBV and 14 to 15 TRBJ segments were identified. MiXCR, applied by TCRdb to the multiplex PCR reads, yields one record per CDR3 protein. The authors' filters were not applied to this entry. Counted here are a few hundred thousand distinct CDR3 sequences, around 19% occurring once; the ten biggest clones make up around 20%. Time point indicated: newly diagnosed GD, antithyroid drugs for less than 3 months. From RNA extracted from PBMCs, the TCR library was made.

Whole-study findings and limits: There was favoring of TRBV28, TRBJ1-2 and TRBJ2-5 in persistent disease. Among the persistent patients, 2,500 to 3,500 public clonotypes were shared, more than the 950 to 1,000 shared among new patients.

The input for sequencing was peripheral blood mononuclear cells (PBMCs), taken at new diagnosis, from a patient treated with antithyroid drugs. The TCR comes from a female donor with Graves disease. The chain employs TRBV7-2 and TRBJ1-3; D is unclear. The CDR3 sequence: CASSLGGTGNTIYF. The DNA of the CDR3 is TGTGCCAGCAGCTTGGGAGGGACTGGAAACACCATATATTTT.